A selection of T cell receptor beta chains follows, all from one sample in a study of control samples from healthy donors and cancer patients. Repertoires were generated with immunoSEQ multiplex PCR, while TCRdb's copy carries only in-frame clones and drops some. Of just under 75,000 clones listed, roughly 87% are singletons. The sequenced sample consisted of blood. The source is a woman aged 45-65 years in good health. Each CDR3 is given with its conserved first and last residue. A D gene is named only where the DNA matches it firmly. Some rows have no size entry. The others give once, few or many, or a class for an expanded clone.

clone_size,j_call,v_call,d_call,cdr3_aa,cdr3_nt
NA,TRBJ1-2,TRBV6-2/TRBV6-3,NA,CASSLPGVVNYGYTF,TGTGCCAGCAGTTTGCCAGGGGTGGTTAACTATGGCTACACCTTC
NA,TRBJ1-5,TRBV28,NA,CASSEYSNQPQHF,TGTGCCAGCAGTGAATATAGCAATCAGCCCCAGCATTTT
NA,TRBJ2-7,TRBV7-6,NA,CASSLNNRVLDEQYF,TGTGCCAGCAGCTTAAATAACAGGGTCCTTGACGAGCAGTACTTC
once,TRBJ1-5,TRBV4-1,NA,CASSQDLGGAGNQPQHF,TGCGCCAGCAGCCAAGATCTGGGGGGCGCGGGAAATCAGCCCCAGCATTTT
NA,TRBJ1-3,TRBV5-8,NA,CASSHRLGSSGNTIYF,TGTGCCAGCAGCCACCGGCTAGGATCCTCTGGAAACACCATATATTTT
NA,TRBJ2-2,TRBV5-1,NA,CASSTLGGLASSTGELFF,TGCGCCAGCAGCACCCTGGGGGGCCTAGCGAGTAGCACCGGGGAGCTGTTTTTT
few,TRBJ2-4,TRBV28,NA,CASSLTVTGSKNIQYF,TGTGCCAGCAGTTTGACGGTTACCGGGTCCAAAAACATTCAGTACTTC
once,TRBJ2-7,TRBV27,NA,CASSSVGTLPYEQYF,TGTGCCAGCAGTTCAGTGGGGACTCTACCCTACGAGCAGTACTTC
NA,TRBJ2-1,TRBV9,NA,CASSVDISEQFF,TGTGCCAGCAGCGTAGATATCTCCGAGCAGTTCTTC
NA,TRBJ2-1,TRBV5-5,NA,CASSFRERGYNEQFF,TGTGCCAGCAGCTTCCGGGAAAGGGGCTACAATGAGCAGTTCTTC
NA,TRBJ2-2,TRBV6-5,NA,CASTLFEGTGELFF,TGTGCCAGCACCCTATTCGAAGGCACCGGGGAGCTGTTTTTT
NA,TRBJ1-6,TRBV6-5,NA,CASSYEISKGPLHF,TGTGCCAGCAGCTACGAGATCTCAAAAGGACCCCTCCACTTT
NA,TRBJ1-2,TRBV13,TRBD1,CASSQGARDHDGYTF,TGTGCCAGCAGCCAGGGGGCGAGGGACCATGATGGCTACACCTTC
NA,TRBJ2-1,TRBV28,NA,CASSKLGWEQFF,TGTGCCAGCAGCAAGCTGGGTTGGGAGCAGTTCTTC
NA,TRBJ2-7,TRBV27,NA,CASSSRQGGYEQYF,TGTGCCAGCAGCTCCCGACAGGGAGGCTACGAGCAGTACTTC
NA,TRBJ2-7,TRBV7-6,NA,CASSLLPSDFPTEQYF,TGTGCCAGCAGCTTATTGCCTAGCGACTTTCCTACGGAGCAGTACTTC
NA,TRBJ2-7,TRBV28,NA,CASRATGPDEQYF,TGTGCCAGCAGGGCGACAGGCCCAGACGAGCAGTACTTC
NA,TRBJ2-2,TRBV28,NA,CASRPAGWNTGELFF,TGTGCCAGCAGGCCGGCAGGGTGGAACACCGGGGAGCTGTTTTTT
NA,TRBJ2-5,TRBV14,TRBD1,CASSRNRGRETQYF,TGTGCCAGCAGCCGGAACAGGGGTCGAGAGACCCAGTACTTC
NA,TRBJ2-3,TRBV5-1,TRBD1,CASSLGQGVSDTQYF,TGCGCCAGCAGCTTGGGACAGGGGGTCTCAGATACGCAGTATTTT
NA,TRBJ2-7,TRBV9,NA,CASSVDDRLEQYF,TGTGCCAGCAGCGTAGACGACAGGCTAGAGCAGTACTTC
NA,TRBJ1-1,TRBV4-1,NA,CASSQAGRVAEAFF,TGCGCCAGCAGCCAAGCAGGGCGAGTCGCTGAAGCTTTCTTT
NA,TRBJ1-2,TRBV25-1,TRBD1,CASSTGTGANYGYTF,TGTGCCAGCAGCACCGGGACAGGGGCAAACTATGGCTACACCTTC
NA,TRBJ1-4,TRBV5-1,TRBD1,CASSSLPGGGGEKLFF,TGCGCCAGCAGCTCCCTCCCAGGGGGCGGAGGTGAAAAACTGTTTTTT
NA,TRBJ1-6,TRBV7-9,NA,CASSHGRPTDSPLHF,TGTGCCAGCAGCCATGGGAGACCCACCGATTCACCCCTCCACTTT
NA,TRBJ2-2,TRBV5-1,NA,CASSLTGPSGELFF,TGCGCCAGCAGCTTGACAGGGCCTAGCGGGGAGCTGTTTTTT
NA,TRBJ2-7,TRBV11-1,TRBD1,CASSLMTGGSYEQYF,TGTGCCAGCAGCTTAATGACAGGGGGCTCCTACGAGCAGTACTTC
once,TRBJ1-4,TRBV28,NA,CASSLGVAEKLFF,TGTGCCAGCAGTTTAGGGGTCGCTGAAAAACTGTTTTTT
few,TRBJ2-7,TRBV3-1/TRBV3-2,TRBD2,CASSRTSGYEQYF,TGTGCCAGCAGCCGGACTAGCGGGTACGAGCAGTACTTC
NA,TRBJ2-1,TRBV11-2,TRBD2,CASSPVRGLAGPDNEQFF,TGTGCCAGCAGCCCAGTTCGGGGACTAGCGGGACCTGACAATGAGCAGTTCTTC